Sequencing of this T cell receptor (beta chain) was carried out in a study of neurological immune-mediated disorders. One entry per CDR3 protein, called by TCRdb with MiXCR from the 5' RACE reads. Here the sample spans around 29,000 distinct CDR3 sequences, 9.5% to 13% being singletons. The CDR3 has 14 amino acids. Trimming removed 5 bases from V and 7 bases from J; junction bases left unmatched: 9. Germline CDR1 SEHNR, CDR2 FQNEAQ (reference sequence). The source material was PBMCs. The sequence came from a woman aged 55-69 years in good health. The V call is TRBV7-9, the J call TRBJ2-3; TRBD2 aligns across 7 bases. This CDR3 is CASSPLAAVHTQYF. CDR3 nucleotides: TGTGCCAGCAGCCCTCTAGCGGCGGTACATACGCAGTATTTT. Drawing the rest from reference TRBV7-9 and TRBJ2-3, the complete variable domain is DTGVSQNPRHKITKRGQNVTFRCDPISEHNRLYWYRQTLGQGPEFLTYFQNEAQLEKSRLLSDRFSAERPKGSFSTLEIQRTEQGDSAMYLCASSPLAAVHTQYFGPGTRLTVL.